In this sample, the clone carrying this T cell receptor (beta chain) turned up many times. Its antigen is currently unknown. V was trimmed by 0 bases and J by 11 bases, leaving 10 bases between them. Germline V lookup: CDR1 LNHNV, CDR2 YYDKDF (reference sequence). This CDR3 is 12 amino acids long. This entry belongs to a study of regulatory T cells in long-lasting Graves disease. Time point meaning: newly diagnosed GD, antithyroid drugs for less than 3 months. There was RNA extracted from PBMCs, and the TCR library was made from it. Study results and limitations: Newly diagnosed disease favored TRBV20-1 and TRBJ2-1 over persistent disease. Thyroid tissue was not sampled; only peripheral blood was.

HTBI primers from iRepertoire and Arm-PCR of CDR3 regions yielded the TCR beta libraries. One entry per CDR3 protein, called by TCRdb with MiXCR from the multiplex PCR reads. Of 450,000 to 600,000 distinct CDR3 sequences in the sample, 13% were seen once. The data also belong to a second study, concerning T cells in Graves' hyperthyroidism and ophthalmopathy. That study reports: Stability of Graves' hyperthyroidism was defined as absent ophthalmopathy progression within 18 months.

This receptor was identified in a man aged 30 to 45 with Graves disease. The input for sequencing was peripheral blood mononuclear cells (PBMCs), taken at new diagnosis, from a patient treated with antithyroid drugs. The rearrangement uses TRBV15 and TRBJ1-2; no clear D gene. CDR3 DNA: TGTGCCACCAGCAGAGATCAAGGACGGTACACCTTC. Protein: CATSRDQGRYTF.